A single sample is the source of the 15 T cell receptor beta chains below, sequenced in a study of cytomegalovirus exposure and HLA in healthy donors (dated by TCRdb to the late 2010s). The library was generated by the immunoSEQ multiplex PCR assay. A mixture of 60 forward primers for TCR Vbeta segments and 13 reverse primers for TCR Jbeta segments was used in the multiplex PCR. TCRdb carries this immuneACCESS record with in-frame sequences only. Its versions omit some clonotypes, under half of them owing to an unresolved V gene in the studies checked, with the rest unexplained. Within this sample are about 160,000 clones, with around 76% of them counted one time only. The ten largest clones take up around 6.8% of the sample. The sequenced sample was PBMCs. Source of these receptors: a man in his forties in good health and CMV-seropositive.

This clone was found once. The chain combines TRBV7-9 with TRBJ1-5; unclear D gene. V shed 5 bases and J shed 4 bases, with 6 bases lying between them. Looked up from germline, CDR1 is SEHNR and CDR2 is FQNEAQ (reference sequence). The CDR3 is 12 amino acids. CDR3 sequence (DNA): TGTGCCAGCAGCCCAGCGAATCAGCCCCAGCATTTT. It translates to CASSPANQPQHF.

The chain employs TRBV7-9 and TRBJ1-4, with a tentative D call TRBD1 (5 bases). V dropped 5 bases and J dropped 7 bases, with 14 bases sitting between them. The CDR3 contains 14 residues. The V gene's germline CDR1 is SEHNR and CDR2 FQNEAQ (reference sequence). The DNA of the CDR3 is TGTGCCAGCAGCCGGGGACTCGGGGTTGAAAAACTGTTTTTT. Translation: CASSRGLGVEKLFF.

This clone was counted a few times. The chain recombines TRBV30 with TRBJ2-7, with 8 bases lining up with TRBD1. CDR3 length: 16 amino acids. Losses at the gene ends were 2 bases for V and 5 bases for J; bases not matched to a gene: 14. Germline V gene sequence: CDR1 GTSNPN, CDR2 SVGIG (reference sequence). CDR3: CAWSPWTGPSRDEQYF. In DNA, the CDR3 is TGTGCCTGGAGTCCCTGGACAGGGCCAAGCCGGGACGAGCAGTACTTC.

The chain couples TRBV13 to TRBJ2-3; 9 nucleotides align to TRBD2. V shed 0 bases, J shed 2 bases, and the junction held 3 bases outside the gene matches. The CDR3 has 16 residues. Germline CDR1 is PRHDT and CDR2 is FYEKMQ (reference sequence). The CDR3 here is CASSLGTSGSTDTQYF. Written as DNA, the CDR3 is TGTGCCAGCAGCTTAGGGACTAGCGGTTCCACAGATACGCAGTATTTT.

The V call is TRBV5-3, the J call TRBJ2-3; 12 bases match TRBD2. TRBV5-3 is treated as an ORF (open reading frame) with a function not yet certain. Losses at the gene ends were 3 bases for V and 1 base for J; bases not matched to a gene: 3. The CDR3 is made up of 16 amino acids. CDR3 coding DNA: TGTGCCAGAAGCTGGGGGACTAGCGGGCGCACAGATACGCAGTATTTT. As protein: CARSWGTSGRTDTQYF.

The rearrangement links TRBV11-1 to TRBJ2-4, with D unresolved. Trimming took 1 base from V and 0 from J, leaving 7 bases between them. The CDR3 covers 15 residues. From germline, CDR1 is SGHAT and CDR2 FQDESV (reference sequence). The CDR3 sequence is CASSLGSLAKNIQYF. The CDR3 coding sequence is TGTGCCAGCAGCTTAGGCTCACTAGCCAAAAACATTCAGTACTTC.

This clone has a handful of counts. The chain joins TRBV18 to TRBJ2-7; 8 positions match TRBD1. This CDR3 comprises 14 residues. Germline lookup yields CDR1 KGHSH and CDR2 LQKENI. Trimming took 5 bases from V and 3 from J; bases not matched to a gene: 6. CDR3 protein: CASSTRGRSYEQYF. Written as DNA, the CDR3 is TGTGCCAGCTCAACCAGGGGGCGAAGCTACGAGCAGTACTTC.

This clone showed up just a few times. DNA for the CDR3: TGCAGCGTTGCCCGGGGGGGCCGGCAGTTCTTC. Its protein product is CSVARGGRQFF. V usage is TRBV29-1 and J usage is TRBJ2-1, with 8 bases identical to TRBD2. CDR3 length equals 11 residues. V lost 4 bases to trimming and J lost 12 bases; unmatched junction nucleotides: 5. The V gene's germline CDR1 is SQVTM and CDR2 ANQGSEA.

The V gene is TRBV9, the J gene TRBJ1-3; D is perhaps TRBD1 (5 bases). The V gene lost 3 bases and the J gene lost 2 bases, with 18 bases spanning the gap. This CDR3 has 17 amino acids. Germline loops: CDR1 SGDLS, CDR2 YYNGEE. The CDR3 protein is CASSAGLGGGTGNTIYF. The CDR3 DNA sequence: TGTGCCAGCAGCGCAGGACTGGGGGGGGGAACTGGAAACACCATATATTTT.

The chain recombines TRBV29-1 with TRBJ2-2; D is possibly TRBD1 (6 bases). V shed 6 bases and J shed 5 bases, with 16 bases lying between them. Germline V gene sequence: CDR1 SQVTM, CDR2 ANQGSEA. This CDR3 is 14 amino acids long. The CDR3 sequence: CSVQTGLRTGELFF. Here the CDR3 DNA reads TGCAGCGTCCAAACAGGGTTGCGTACCGGGGAGCTGTTTTTT.

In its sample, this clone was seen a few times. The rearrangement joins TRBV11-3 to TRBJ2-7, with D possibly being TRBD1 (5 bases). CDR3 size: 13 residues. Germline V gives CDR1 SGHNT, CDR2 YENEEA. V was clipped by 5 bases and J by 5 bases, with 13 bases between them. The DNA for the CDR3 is TGTGCCAGCAGCAAAAGTACAGGAAACGAGCAGTACTTC. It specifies CASSKSTGNEQYF.

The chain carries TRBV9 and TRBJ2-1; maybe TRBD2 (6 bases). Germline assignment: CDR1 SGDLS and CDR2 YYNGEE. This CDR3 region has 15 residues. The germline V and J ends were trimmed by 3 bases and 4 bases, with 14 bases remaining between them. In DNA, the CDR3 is TGTGCCAGCAGCGATCAGGGTAGCGGTTACAATGAGCAGTTCTTC. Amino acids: CASSDQGSGYNEQFF.

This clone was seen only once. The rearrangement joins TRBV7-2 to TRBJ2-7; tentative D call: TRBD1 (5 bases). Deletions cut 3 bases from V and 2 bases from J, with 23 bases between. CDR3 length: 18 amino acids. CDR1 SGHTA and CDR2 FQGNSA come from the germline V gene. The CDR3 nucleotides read TGTGCCAGCAGCTTCCCCAATTCGCGACAGCCCCCAGCCTACGAGCAGTACTTC. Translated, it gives CASSFPNSRQPPAYEQYF.

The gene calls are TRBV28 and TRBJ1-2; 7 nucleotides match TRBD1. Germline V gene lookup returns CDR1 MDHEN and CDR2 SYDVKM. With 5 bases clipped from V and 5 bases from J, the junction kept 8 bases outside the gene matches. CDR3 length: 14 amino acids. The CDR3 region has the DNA TGTGCCAGCAGTCACGGGACAGTCCTATATGGCTACACCTTC. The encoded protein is CASSHGTVLYGYTF.

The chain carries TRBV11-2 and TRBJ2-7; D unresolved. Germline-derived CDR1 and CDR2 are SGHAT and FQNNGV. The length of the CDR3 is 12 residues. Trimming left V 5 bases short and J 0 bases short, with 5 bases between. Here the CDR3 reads CASSKSSYEQYF. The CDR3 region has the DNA TGTGCCAGCAGCAAGAGCTCCTACGAGCAGTACTTC.